These T cell receptor beta chains were read from a single sample in a study of Graves' ophthalmopathy and Graves' hyperthyroidism. TCRdb reprocessed the multiplex PCR reads via MiXCR and lists one record per CDR3 protein. The profile covers 600,000 to 650,000 distinct CDR3 sequences, with 22% appearing a single time and more than 5.5% taken by the ten largest. Source material: peripheral blood. These receptors came from a woman aged 18-30 years with stable Graves' hyperthyroidism. Some clones in this sample may be carry-over from other donors' samples. The CDR3 runs from the conserved cysteine through the conserved F or W. D genes are given only for firm matches. For some rows the clone size is stated as once, few or many, or as a class when expanded; others skip it.

D gene,CDR3 length,V gene,J gene,clone size,CDR3 protein,CDR3 DNA
.,13,TRBV12-3/TRBV12-4,TRBJ1-1,many,CASTSPGQTEAFF,TGTGCCAGCACCTCCCCCGGGCAGACAGAAGCTTTCTTT
.,13,TRBV5-5,TRBJ1-1,many,CASSLTATTEAFF,TGTGCCAGCAGCTTGACGGCCACCACTGAAGCTTTCTTT
.,13,TRBV6-2/TRBV6-3,TRBJ1-2,many,CASSQGILYGYTF,TGTGCCAGCAGCCAGGGGATACTCTATGGCTACACCTTC
.,13,TRBV10-1,TRBJ1-1,many,CASRVGVNTEAFF,TGCGCCAGCAGGGTGGGGGTGAACACTGAAGCTTTCTTT
.,13,TRBV12-3/TRBV12-4,TRBJ2-5,.,CASSTGQKETQYF,TGTGCCAGCAGTACAGGACAAAAAGAGACCCAGTACTTC
.,13,TRBV12-5,TRBJ1-1,many,CASGFNGDTEAFF,TGTGCTAGTGGTTTTAACGGAGACACTGAAGCTTTCTTT
TRBD1,15,TRBV7-2,TRBJ2-7,once,CASRYTGQGVYEQYF,TGTGCCAGCAGATATACCGGACAGGGAGTCTACGAGCAGTACTTC
TRBD1,15,TRBV20-1,TRBJ2-7,many,CSAPGMGQGEHEQYF,TGCAGTGCTCCCGGGATGGGACAGGGGGAGCACGAGCAGTACTTC
TRBD1,14,TRBV6-1,TRBJ2-7,many,CASYRTGSSYEQYF,TGTGCCAGCTACCGGACAGGGAGCTCCTACGAGCAGTACTTC
.,12,TRBV5-5,TRBJ1-1,many,CACLNMNTEAFF,TGTGCCTGTCTAAACATGAACACTGAAGCTTTCTTT
TRBD1,16,TRBV6-5,TRBJ2-7,.,CASSYSKGTGAYEQYF,TGTGCCAGCAGTTACTCGAAAGGGACAGGGGCCTACGAGCAGTACTTC
.,14,TRBV12-5,TRBJ2-6,.,CASGIRERANVLTF,TGTGCTAGTGGCATTAGGGAACGGGCCAACGTCCTGACTTTC
.,14,TRBV28,TRBJ1-5,many,CASSGRDRNQPQHF,TGTGCCAGCAGTGGAAGGGACCGCAATCAGCCCCAGCATTTT
.,17,TRBV28,TRBJ1-2,many,CASSFPSVGREDYGYTF,TGTGCCAGCAGTTTCCCCTCGGTGGGGCGAGAAGACTATGGCTACACCTTC
.,15,TRBV5-1,TRBJ1-2,few,CASSPGTSANYGYTF,TGCGCCAGCAGCCCAGGGACATCGGCTAACTATGGCTACACCTTC
.,14,TRBV30,TRBJ1-1,few,CAWSVRVGETEAFF,TGTGCCTGGAGTGTACGAGTGGGGGAAACTGAAGCTTTCTTT
TRBD2,15,TRBV12-3/TRBV12-4,TRBJ2-7,few,CASSDSGRHSYEQYF,TGTGCCAGCAGTGATAGCGGGAGGCACTCCTACGAGCAGTACTTC
.,9,TRBV27,TRBJ2-7,.,CATYYEQYF,TGTGCCACCTACTACGAGCAGTACTTC
TRBD1,16,TRBV6-5,TRBJ1-1,many,CASSYSRGRIGFGAFF,TGTGCCAGCAGTTACTCGAGGGGGCGTATTGGGTTTGGTGCTTTCTTT
TRBD1,15,TRBV7-2,TRBJ2-5,many,CASSITGDWQETQYF,TGTGCCAGCAGCATTACAGGGGATTGGCAAGAGACCCAGTACTTC
.,12,TRBV20-1,TRBJ2-5,.,CSEKGQLGTQYF,TGCAGTGAGAAGGGGCAGCTTGGGACCCAGTACTTC
.,13,TRBV6-5,TRBJ2-7,.,CASSYSELGEQYF,TGTGCCAGCAGTTACTCAGAATTAGGCGAGCAGTACTTC
.,12,TRBV5-6,TRBJ1-2,few,CASSLWDRGYTF,TGTGCCAGCAGCTTGTGGGATCGAGGCTACACCTTC
.,15,TRBV4-1,TRBJ2-7,.,CASSQDPGLGAEQYF,TGCGCCAGCAGCCAAGATCCGGGGCTAGGGGCCGAGCAGTACTTC
.,15,TRBV18,TRBJ2-5,few,CASSPPFTEQETQYF,TGTGCCAGCTCACCACCGTTTACTGAACAAGAGACCCAGTACTTC
.,15,TRBV15,TRBJ1-2,few,CATSVRQEGVGGYTF,TGTGCCACCAGCGTACGACAGGAGGGCGTGGGTGGCTACACCTTC
TRBD1,15,TRBV6-1,TRBJ1-6,.,CASTKVGTGVSPLHF,TGTGCCAGCACCAAAGTCGGGACAGGGGTGTCACCCCTCCACTTT
TRBD1,14,TRBV6-1,TRBJ2-7,many,CASSEGTGRHEQYF,TGTGCCAGCAGTGAGGGGACAGGGCGACACGAGCAGTACTTC
.,16,TRBV10-3,TRBJ1-1,many,CAILTLGVNRGTEAFF,TGTGCCATCCTCACGTTGGGGGTCAATCGGGGCACTGAAGCTTTCTTT
TRBD2,14,TRBV6-1,TRBJ2-5,.,CASRTGGAEETQYF,TGTGCCAGCAGGACCGGGGGGGCCGAAGAGACCCAGTACTTC
.,13,TRBV6-2/TRBV6-3,TRBJ1-1,.,CASMGTGPGEAFF,TGTGCCAGCATGGGTACCGGCCCAGGGGAAGCTTTCTTT
TRBD1,13,TRBV3-1,TRBJ1-2,few,CASSHRTGDGYTF,TGTGCCAGCAGCCACCGAACAGGGGATGGCTACACCTTC
.,12,TRBV7-9,TRBJ1-2,.,CASSSNRFGYTF,TGTGCCAGCAGCTCCAACAGATTTGGCTACACCTTC
.,13,TRBV12-3/TRBV12-4,TRBJ2-5,many,CASSLLARETQYF,TGTGCCAGCAGCCTACTAGCCAGGGAGACCCAGTACTTC
TRBD2,16,TRBV12-3/TRBV12-4,TRBJ2-2,many,CASSSLAGGPTGELFF,TGTGCCAGCAGCTCACTAGCGGGGGGGCCCACCGGGGAGCTGTTTTTT
.,14,TRBV30,TRBJ2-5,few,CAWSVSGRGETQYF,TGTGCCTGGAGTGTCTCTGGTCGGGGGGAGACCCAGTACTTC
.,14,TRBV3-1,TRBJ1-1,few,CASSQGPGGTEAFF,TGTGCCAGCAGCCAAGGACCAGGAGGGACTGAAGCTTTCTTT
TRBD1,16,TRBV10-2,TRBJ1-2,many,CASSLRQGGVFGGYTF,TGCGCCAGCAGTTTACGACAGGGAGGGGTTTTCGGTGGCTACACCTTC
.,14,TRBV30,TRBJ2-5,many,CAWSRGSTQETQYF,TGTGCCTGGAGTAGGGGCAGTACCCAAGAGACCCAGTACTTC
.,15,TRBV13,TRBJ1-6,many,CASSTAPGDGSPLHF,TGTGCCAGCAGCACTGCCCCAGGGGATGGCTCACCCCTCCACTTT
.,15,TRBV10-3,TRBJ1-3,many,CAISKQGIRGNTIYF,TGTGCCATCAGTAAGCAGGGCATTCGTGGAAACACCATATATTTT
.,14,TRBV7-9,TRBJ1-2,.,CASSPGAFNYGYTF,TGTGCCAGCAGCCCCGGGGCCTTTAACTATGGCTACACCTTC
.,14,TRBV28,TRBJ1-5,.,CASSLSLGHQPQHF,TGTGCCAGCAGTTTATCGCTGGGTCATCAGCCCCAGCATTTT
TRBD1,14,TRBV19,TRBJ2-7,many,CASSPGQVTYEQYF,TGTGCCAGTAGTCCGGGACAGGTTACCTACGAGCAGTACTTC
.,19,TRBV6-2/TRBV6-3,TRBJ1-6,few,CASSPAKEQEASYNSPLHF,TGTGCCAGCAGTCCAGCTAAGGAACAGGAGGCCTCCTATAATTCACCCCTCCACTTT